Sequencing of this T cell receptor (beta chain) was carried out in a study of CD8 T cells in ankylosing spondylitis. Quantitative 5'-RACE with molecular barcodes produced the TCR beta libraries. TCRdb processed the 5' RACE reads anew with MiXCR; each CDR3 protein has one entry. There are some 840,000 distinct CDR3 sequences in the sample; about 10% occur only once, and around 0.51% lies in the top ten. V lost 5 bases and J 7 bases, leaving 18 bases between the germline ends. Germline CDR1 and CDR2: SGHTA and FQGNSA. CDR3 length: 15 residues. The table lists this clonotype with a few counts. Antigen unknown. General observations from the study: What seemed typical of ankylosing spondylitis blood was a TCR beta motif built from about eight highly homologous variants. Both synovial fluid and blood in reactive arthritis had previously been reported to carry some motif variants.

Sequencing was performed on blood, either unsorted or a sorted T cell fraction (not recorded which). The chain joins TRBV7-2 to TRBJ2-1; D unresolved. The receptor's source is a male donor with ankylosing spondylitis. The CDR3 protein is CASSEYGAFHNEQFF. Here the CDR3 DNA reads TGTGCCAGCAGCGAGTACGGAGCCTTCCATAATGAGCAGTTCTTC. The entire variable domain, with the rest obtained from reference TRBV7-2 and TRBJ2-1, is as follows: GAGVSQSPSNKVTEKGKDVELRCDPISGHTALYWYRQSLGQGLEFLIYFQGNSAPDKSGLPSDRFSAERTGGSVSTLTIQRTQQEDSAVYLCASSEYGAFHNEQFFGPGTRLTVL.